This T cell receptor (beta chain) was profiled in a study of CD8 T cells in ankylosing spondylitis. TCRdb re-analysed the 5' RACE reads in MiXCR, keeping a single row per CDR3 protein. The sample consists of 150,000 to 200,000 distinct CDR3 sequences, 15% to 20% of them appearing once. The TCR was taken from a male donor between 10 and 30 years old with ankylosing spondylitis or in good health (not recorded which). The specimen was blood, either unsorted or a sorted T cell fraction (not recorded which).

The DNA of the CDR3 is TGTGCCAGCAGCTTAGAAGTACGGGCCAAAAACATTCAGTACTTC. Residues: CASSLEVRAKNIQYF. The J gene is TRBJ2-4, the V gene TRBV7-8, with D unresolved. V was clipped by 1 base and J by 1 base, with 8 bases between them. The CDR3 extends over 15 amino acids. Per the germline V gene, CDR1 is SGHVS and CDR2 is FQNEAQ.